This TCR beta chain originates from a study of blood T cell repertoires in COVID-19. Study summary: Acute and convalescent COVID-19 samples came from the United States, Italy and Spain. In each case, the material was cDNA or gDNA derived from T cells, B-cell-depleted T cells, or PBMCs.

The CDR3 is 16 amino acids. V trimming: 5 bases; J trimming: 8 bases; junction bases outside the gene matches: 10. CDR1 LNHNV and CDR2 YYDKDF come from the germline V gene (reference sequence). This clone was counted between two and nine times. The authors' processing: The assay estimated nucleated cells by amplifying reference gene primers. TCRdb's table, derived via immunoSEQ multiplex PCR, lists solely in-frame clones and lacks some. V and J calls and clone size are as listed in that table; D and trimming were resolved from the DNA. The table lists around 93,000 clones, 80% to 90% of them singletons.

This sequence joins TRBV15 and TRBJ2-1; 12 bases fit TRBD2. This sequence originates from a man older than 75 with acute or convalescent COVID-19. Sequencing was performed on peripheral blood. The CDR3 nucleotides read TGTGCCACCAGCCCCGGGACTAGCGGGCTCGCGGATGAGCAGTTCTTC. As protein: CATSPGTSGLADEQFF.